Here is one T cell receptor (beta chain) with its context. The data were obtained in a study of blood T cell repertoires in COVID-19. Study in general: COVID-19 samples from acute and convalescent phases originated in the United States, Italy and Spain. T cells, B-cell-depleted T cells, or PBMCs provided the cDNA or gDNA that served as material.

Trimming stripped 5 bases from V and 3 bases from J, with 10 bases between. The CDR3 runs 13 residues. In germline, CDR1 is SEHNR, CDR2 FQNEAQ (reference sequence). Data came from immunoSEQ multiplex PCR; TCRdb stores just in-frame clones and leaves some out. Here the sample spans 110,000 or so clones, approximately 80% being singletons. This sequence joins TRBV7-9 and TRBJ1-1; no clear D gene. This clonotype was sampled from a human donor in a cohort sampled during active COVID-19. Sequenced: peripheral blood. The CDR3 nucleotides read TGTGCCAGCAGCCCCCTGAGGGACACTGAAGCTTTCTTT. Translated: CASSPLRDTEAFF.